The clone carrying this TCR beta chain came up many times. The sample comes from a study of T cell responses to AZD1222 COVID-19 vaccine. Per the germline V gene, CDR1 is SEHNR and CDR2 is FQNEAQ (reference sequence). V dropped 2 bases and J dropped 0 bases, with 7 bases sitting between them. The CDR3 has 14 residues. Generated by immunoSEQ multiplex PCR, the TCRdb table keeps only in-frame clones and is missing some. This table has 110,000 or so clones, about 87% appearing once. Material: peripheral blood, obtained 28 days after the second AZD1222 dose. This TCR came from an adult who received the AZD1222 COVID-19 vaccine. The genes are TRBV7-9 and TRBJ1-2; D unresolved. CDR3 sequence (DNA): TGTGCCAGCAGCTTACCAGGAACTAACTATGGCTACACCTTC. Translating gives CASSLPGTNYGYTF.